This TCR beta chain was sequenced for a study of blood T cells in healthy people across ages. All donors came from Russia, were Caucasian and healthy, and spanned ages roughly 6 to 95. PBMCs numbering at least 7 million were isolated per sample. Combining a sample-barcoded 5' primer with a J-beta primer mix, a second PCR ran for roughly 7 to 12 cycles. TCRdb re-called the 5' RACE reads through MiXCR, storing one row per CDR3 protein. The sample lists hundreds of thousands of distinct CDR3 sequences, less than 25% seen once, with roughly 10% in the top ten. The germline gives CDR1 SGHRS, CDR2 YFSETQ. The CDR3 contains 15 residues. With 4 bases clipped from V and 0 bases from J, the junction kept 3 bases outside the gene matches. The sample holds a few counts of this clonotype. The sample was also linked to a second study, of T cells of mothers and their children.

The sample was blood. V and J are TRBV5-1 and TRBJ2-7, with 11 bases lining up with TRBD2. The receptor's source is a boy between 10 and 17 years old in good health. The CDR3 sequence is CASSALAGASYEQYF. Here the CDR3 DNA reads TGCGCCAGCAGCGCACTAGCGGGGGCCTCCTACGAGCAGTACTTC.